A selection of T cell receptor beta chains follows, all from one sample in a study of sequential checkpoint blockade in melanoma. Data came from immunoSEQ multiplex PCR; TCRdb stores just in-frame clones and leaves some out. The data show roughly 30,000 clones, under 85% seen once. The sequencing here drew on CD8+ T cells sorted from blood (inferred from file names), taken from a patient given nivolumab and ipilimumab in sequence. The receptors come from a human donor with melanoma. CDR3s include the opening cysteine and the closing phenylalanine or tryptophan. The D gene is left open where the match is weak. The size of a clone is reported for some rows only, either as once, few or many, or as a class for expanded clones.

J gene,D gene,V gene,clone size,CDR3 DNA,CDR3 protein
TRBJ1-6,TRBD1,TRBV27,NA,TGTGCCAGCAGTCCCGGACAGGGAGTTTCACCCCTCCACTTT,CASSPGQGVSPLHF
TRBJ2-7,NA,TRBV6-5,NA,TGTGCCAGCAGTTTCGTAGAGGGAACCTACGAGCAGTACTTC,CASSFVEGTYEQYF
TRBJ2-1,TRBD1,TRBV6-1,NA,TGTGCCAGCAGCGTACCGGGACAGGGGAATGAGCAGTTCTTC,CASSVPGQGNEQFF
TRBJ2-7,TRBD1,TRBV7-9,NA,TGTGCCAGCAGCTCCATCTCAGGGGGCGACGAGCAGTACTTC,CASSSISGGDEQYF
TRBJ2-7,TRBD2,TRBV5-6,NA,TGTGCCAGCAGCTTGGGGGGACTAGCGGTAACCTACGAGCAGTACTTC,CASSLGGLAVTYEQYF
TRBJ1-1,NA,TRBV7-9,NA,TGTGCCAGCAGCCCTTGGGGGCAATTCACTGAAGCTTTCTTT,CASSPWGQFTEAFF
TRBJ2-2,NA,TRBV27,NA,TGTGCCAGCAGTCCCTCAGGCCCCGGGGAGCTGTTTTTT,CASSPSGPGELFF
TRBJ2-7,NA,TRBV9,NA,TGTGCCAGCAGCGTAGGATCCCCGGGCGAGCAGTACTTC,CASSVGSPGEQYF
TRBJ1-1,NA,TRBV6-5,NA,TGTGCCAGCAGTTACGAGCCGAACACTGAAGCTTTCTTT,CASSYEPNTEAFF
TRBJ2-7,NA,TRBV11-2,NA,TGTGCCAGCAGCCCCAGACACTACGAGCAGTACTTC,CASSPRHYEQYF
TRBJ2-1,NA,TRBV28,NA,TGTGCCAGCAGTTTAAGGGGACTCCCGACCTCCTACAATGAGCAGTTCTTC,CASSLRGLPTSYNEQFF
TRBJ2-7,NA,TRBV5-6,NA,TGTGCCAGCAGCCCACCGGGGGTCGGGACGGTTGAGCAGTACTTC,CASSPPGVGTVEQYF
TRBJ1-2,TRBD1,TRBV27,NA,TGTGCCAGCAGTTTTGGACAGGGTACCGGCTACACCTTC,CASSFGQGTGYTF
TRBJ1-1,NA,TRBV19,NA,TGTGCCAGTAGTTACCAGGGAGGGATGAACACTGAAGCTTTCTTT,CASSYQGGMNTEAFF
TRBJ1-5,TRBD1,TRBV19,NA,TGTGCCAGTAGTCCTGGGACAGTCCTTAGCAATCAGCCCCAGCATTTT,CASSPGTVLSNQPQHF
TRBJ2-1,NA,TRBV6-6,NA,TGTGCCAGCACCGAAGGGGCCTCCTACAATGAGCAGTTCTTC,CASTEGASYNEQFF
TRBJ2-7,TRBD1,TRBV6-1,NA,TGTGCCAGCAGCGGGGACAGCTTCCCCTACGAGCAGTACTTC,CASSGDSFPYEQYF
TRBJ1-1,NA,TRBV7-9,NA,TGTGCCAGCAGCTTCATCAGGGGTCACCAGTCGGCTTTCTTT,CASSFIRGHQSAFF
TRBJ2-7,TRBD1,TRBV9,NA,TGTGCCAGCAGCGCGACAGGGACCCCCTACGAGCAGTACTTC,CASSATGTPYEQYF
TRBJ1-1,TRBD1,TRBV7-8,NA,TGTGCCAGCAGCCTAGCCCACAGGGGGCATGGGGACACTGAAGCTTTCTTT,CASSLAHRGHGDTEAFF
TRBJ1-5,NA,TRBV9,NA,TGTGCCAGCAGCCGAAGCTCCGGGAGCAATCAGCCCCAGCATTTT,CASSRSSGSNQPQHF
TRBJ1-1,TRBD1,TRBV29-1,NA,TGCAGCGTTGAGGCGGGACAGGCTAAGAACACTGAAGCTTTCTTT,CSVEAGQAKNTEAFF
TRBJ1-1,TRBD1,TRBV7-6,NA,TGTGCCAGCAGCTCCGGACCAACAGGGGGCAAGGGTGAAGCTTTCTTT,CASSSGPTGGKGEAFF
TRBJ2-7,TRBD1,TRBV27,NA,TGTGCCAGCAGGGGGACAGTCTCCTACGAGCAGTACTTC,CASRGTVSYEQYF
TRBJ1-2,NA,TRBV4-3,NA,TGCGCCAGCAGCCAATTTAGCCAAGCCTATGGCTACACCTTC,CASSQFSQAYGYTF
TRBJ2-7,TRBD2,TRBV7-9,NA,TGTGCCAGCAGCCCCAAGGGCGGGGGTTCCTACGAGCAGTACTTC,CASSPKGGGSYEQYF
TRBJ1-5,TRBD1,TRBV2,NA,TGTGCCAGCAGCGGGACAGAAGTTAATAGCAATCAGCCCCAGCATTTT,CASSGTEVNSNQPQHF
TRBJ1-1,NA,TRBV30,NA,TGTGCCTGGACGACTTCGGCTGGGGGGGGGATCGCAACTGAAGCTTTCTTT,CAWTTSAGGGIATEAFF
TRBJ2-7,NA,TRBV7-2,NA,TGTGCCAGCAACGGAGCCAACGAGCAGTACTTC,CASNGANEQYF
TRBJ2-1,TRBD1,TRBV6-5,few,TGTGCCAGCAGCTACGCACCCGACAGGGAAAAGCAGTTCTTC,CASSYAPDREKQFF
TRBJ1-3,NA,TRBV28,NA,TGTGCCAGCAGTCCCCGTCCCTCTGGAAACACCATATATTTT,CASSPRPSGNTIYF
TRBJ2-3,NA,TRBV28,once,TGCGCCAGCAGTTTACCTCGGGGAAGTACGCAGTATTTT,CASSLPRGSTQYF
TRBJ1-5,NA,TRBV19,NA,TGTGCCAGTAGTATTTTACCGGGGAGCAATCAGCCCCAGCATTTT,CASSILPGSNQPQHF
TRBJ2-1,TRBD2,TRBV19,NA,TGTGCCAGTAGTATAGGACTAGCGGGAGGTAATGAGCAGTTCTTC,CASSIGLAGGNEQFF
TRBJ2-7,TRBD2,TRBV7-9,NA,TGTGCCAGCAGCTTAGTGACTAGCGGGAACGAGCAGTACTTC,CASSLVTSGNEQYF
TRBJ1-5,TRBD1,TRBV5-5,NA,TGTGCCAGCAGCGGCAGGGGGCTTCAGCCCCAGCATTTT,CASSGRGLQPQHF
TRBJ1-3,NA,TRBV9,once,TGTGCCAGCAGCGGAACAGGCGCTGGAAACACCATATATTTT,CASSGTGAGNTIYF
TRBJ2-4,NA,TRBV4-1,few,TGCGCCAGCAGCCAAGTACAGCTGATAGCCAAAAACATTCAGTACTTC,CASSQVQLIAKNIQYF
TRBJ1-1,NA,TRBV7-2,once,TGTGCCAGCAGCGCAAAGCCGTCCCTCCCCAATACTGAAGCTTTCTTT,CASSAKPSLPNTEAFF
TRBJ2-5,NA,TRBV7-3,once,TGTGCCAGCAGCCCTGGACACAACACCCCGTACCAAGAGACCCAGTACTTC,CASSPGHNTPYQETQYF
TRBJ2-6,TRBD2,TRBV28,NA,TGTGCCAGCAGTGAACTAGCGGGAGTTGCCGGGGCCAACGTCCTGACTTTC,CASSELAGVAGANVLTF
TRBJ2-7,NA,TRBV14,few,TGTGCCAGCAGCCTAGCGGATGACTACGAGCAGTACTTC,CASSLADDYEQYF
TRBJ1-1,NA,TRBV5-6,NA,TGTGCCAGCAGTTCAGGGTCCACTGAAGCTTTCTTT,CASSSGSTEAFF
TRBJ2-7,NA,TRBV29-1,NA,TGCAGCGTCATGGACAGCCTTTCCTACGAGCAGTACTTC,CSVMDSLSYEQYF